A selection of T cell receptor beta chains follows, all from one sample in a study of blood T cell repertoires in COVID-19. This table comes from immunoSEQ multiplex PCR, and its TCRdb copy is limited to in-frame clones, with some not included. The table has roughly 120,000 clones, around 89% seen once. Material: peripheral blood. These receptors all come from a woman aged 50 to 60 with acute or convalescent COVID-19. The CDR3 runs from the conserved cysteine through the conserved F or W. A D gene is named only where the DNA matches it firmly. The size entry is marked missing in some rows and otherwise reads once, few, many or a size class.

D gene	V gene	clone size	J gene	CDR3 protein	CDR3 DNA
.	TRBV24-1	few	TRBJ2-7	CATQDRLTYEQYF	TGTGCCACCCAAGACAGGCTTACCTACGAGCAGTACTTC
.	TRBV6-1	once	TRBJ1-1	CASSEKGPYTEAFF	TGTGCCAGCAGTGAAAAGGGGCCGTATACTGAAGCTTTCTTT
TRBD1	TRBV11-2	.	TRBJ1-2	CASSPGTGARGYTF	TGTGCCAGCAGTCCCGGGACAGGGGCTCGTGGCTACACCTTC
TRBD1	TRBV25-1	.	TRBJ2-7	CATQGAGGSEQYF	TGTGCCACCCAGGGGGCAGGGGGCTCCGAGCAGTACTTC
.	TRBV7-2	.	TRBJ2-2	CASSPPGRGELFF	TGTGCCAGCAGCCCCCCGGGAAGAGGGGAGCTGTTTTTT
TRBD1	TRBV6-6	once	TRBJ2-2	CASSYRQGSSGELFF	TGTGCCAGCAGTTACCGACAGGGATCTAGCGGGGAGCTGTTTTTT
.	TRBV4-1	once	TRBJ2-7	CASSQAGAPEQYF	TGCGCCAGCAGCCAGGCAGGTGCCCCCGAGCAGTACTTC
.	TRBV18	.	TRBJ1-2	CASSPQTGIYGYTF	TGTGCCAGCTCACCACAGACGGGTATCTATGGCTACACCTTC
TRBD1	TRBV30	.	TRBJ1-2	CAWGQGFGLDGYTF	TGTGCCTGGGGACAGGGTTTCGGGCTAGATGGCTACACCTTC
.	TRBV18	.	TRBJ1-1	CASSTYGGTEAFF	TGTGCCAGCTCGACTTACGGGGGTACTGAAGCTTTCTTT
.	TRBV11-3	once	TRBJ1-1	CASSLDQYTEAFF	TGTGCCAGCAGCTTAGATCAATACACTGAAGCTTTCTTT
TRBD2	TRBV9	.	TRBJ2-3	CASSVAGGRTDTQYF	TGTGCCAGCAGCGTAGCGGGGGGTCGCACAGATACGCAGTATTTT
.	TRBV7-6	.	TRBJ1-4	CASSRGGGRDGEKLFF	TGTGCCAGCAGCCGCGGGGGGGGCAGGGATGGAGAAAAACTGTTTTTT
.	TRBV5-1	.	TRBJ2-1	CASSSPGLQNEQFF	TGCGCCAGCAGCTCCCCTGGACTACAAAATGAGCAGTTCTTC
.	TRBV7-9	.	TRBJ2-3	CASSNGDTQYF	TGTGCCAGCAGTAACGGGGATACGCAGTATTTT
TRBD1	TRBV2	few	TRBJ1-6	CASSEWGTGSSPLHF	TGTGCCAGCAGTGAATGGGGGACAGGGTCCTCACCCCTCCACTTT
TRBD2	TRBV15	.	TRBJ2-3	CATSRVTSGSTDTQYF	TGTGCCACCAGCAGAGTTACTAGCGGCTCCACAGATACGCAGTATTTT
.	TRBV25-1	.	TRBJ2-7	CASSEAGVYEQYF	TGTGCCAGCAGTGAAGCAGGGGTCTACGAGCAGTACTTC
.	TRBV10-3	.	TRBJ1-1	CAVGGGLRLNTEAFF	TGTGCCGTAGGGGGGGGACTTCGGCTGAACACTGAAGCTTTCTTT
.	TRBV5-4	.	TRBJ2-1	CATRTALMNEQFF	TGTGCCACGAGGACAGCCCTTATGAATGAGCAGTTCTTC
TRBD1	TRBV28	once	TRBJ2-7	CASSVGTEPYEQYF	TGTGCCAGCAGTGTCGGGACAGAGCCCTACGAGCAGTACTTC
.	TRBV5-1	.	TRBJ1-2	CASSLAITRSRGYTF	TGCGCCAGCAGCTTGGCAATAACTCGGTCCCGAGGCTACACCTTC
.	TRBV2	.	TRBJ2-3	CASSLVPDTQYF	TGTGCCAGCAGTTTAGTGCCAGATACGCAGTATTTT
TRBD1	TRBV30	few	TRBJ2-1	CAWSEGQGYNEQFF	TGTGCCTGGAGTGAGGGACAGGGCTACAATGAGCAGTTCTTC
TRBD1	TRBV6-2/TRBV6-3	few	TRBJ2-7	CASSRRQGDYEQYF	TGTGCCAGCAGTAGAAGACAGGGGGACTACGAGCAGTACTTC
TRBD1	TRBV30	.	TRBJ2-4	CAWRNQGVWAKNIQYF	TGTGCCTGGAGAAATCAGGGGGTGTGGGCCAAAAACATTCAGTACTTC
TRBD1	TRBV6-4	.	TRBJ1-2	CASSPERQGAYGYTF	TGTGCCAGCAGCCCAGAACGACAGGGGGCCTATGGCTACACCTTC
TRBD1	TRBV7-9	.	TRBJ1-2	CASSMDREDGYTF	TGTGCCAGCAGCATGGACAGGGAAGACGGCTACACCTTC
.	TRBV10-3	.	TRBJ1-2	CAIGRDTSREGYTF	TGTGCCATCGGCCGGGACACAAGCCGAGAAGGCTACACCTTC
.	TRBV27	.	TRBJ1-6	CASRQGRGFGNSPLHF	TGTGCCAGCAGACAGGGCCGGGGTTTCGGTAATTCACCCCTCCACTTT
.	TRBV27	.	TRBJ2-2	CASSFVSANTGELFF	TGTGCCAGCAGTTTTGTCAGCGCGAACACCGGGGAGCTGTTTTTT
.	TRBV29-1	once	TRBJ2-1	CSARYSSYNEQFF	TGCAGCGCCCGTTACAGCTCCTACAATGAGCAGTTCTTC
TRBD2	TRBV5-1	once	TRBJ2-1	CASSPRTSGRGGKQFF	TGCGCCAGCAGCCCACGGACTAGCGGGAGGGGGGGCAAGCAGTTCTTC
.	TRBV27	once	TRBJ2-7	CASSFAGGSYEQYF	TGTGCCAGCAGTTTCGCGGGTGGGTCCTACGAGCAGTACTTC
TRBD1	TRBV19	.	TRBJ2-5	CASSGTGGETQYF	TGTGCCAGTTCCGGGACAGGAGGGGAGACCCAGTACTTC
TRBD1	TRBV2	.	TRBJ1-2	CASTPRTGVGGYTF	TGTGCCAGCACCCCCCGGACAGGGGTTGGTGGCTACACCTTC
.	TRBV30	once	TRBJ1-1	CAWTRAPNTEAFF	TGTGCCTGGACTAGAGCACCGAACACTGAAGCTTTCTTT
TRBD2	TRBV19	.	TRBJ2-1	CASSPGLDYPNYNEQFF	TGTGCCAGTAGCCCCGGACTAGACTACCCTAACTACAATGAGCAGTTCTTC
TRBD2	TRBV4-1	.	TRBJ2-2	CASSPYSSGRNTGELFF	TGCGCCAGCAGCCCGTACTCTAGCGGGAGGAACACCGGGGAGCTGTTTTTT
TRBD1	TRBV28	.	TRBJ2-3	CASSPRTGSTDTQYF	TGTGCCAGTTCCCCCCGGACAGGGAGCACAGATACGCAGTATTTT
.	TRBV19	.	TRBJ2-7	CASSIGGVTASYEQYF	TGTGCCAGTAGTATAGGGGGAGTAACAGCATCCTACGAGCAGTACTTC
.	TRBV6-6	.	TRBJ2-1	CASSLEGAAVYNEQFF	TGTGCCAGCAGTTTAGAAGGGGCGGCCGTGTACAATGAGCAGTTCTTC
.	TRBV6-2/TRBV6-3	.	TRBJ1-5	CASSYPEGEGHSNQPQHF	TGTGCCAGCAGTTACCCCGAAGGGGAAGGGCATAGCAATCAGCCCCAGCATTTT
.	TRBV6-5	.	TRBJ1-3	CAVGVPGNTIYF	TGTGCCGTAGGGGTCCCTGGAAACACCATATATTTT
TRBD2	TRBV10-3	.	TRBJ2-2	CAISASGGAPNTGELFF	TGTGCCATCAGTGCTAGCGGGGGGGCACCAAACACCGGGGAGCTGTTTTTT
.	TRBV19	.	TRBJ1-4	CASSMTGRTNEKLFF	TGTGCCAGTAGTATGACGGGAAGAACTAATGAAAAACTGTTTTTT
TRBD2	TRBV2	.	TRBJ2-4	CASSVGLAGFIQYF	TGTGCCAGCAGTGTAGGACTAGCGGGATTCATTCAGTACTTC
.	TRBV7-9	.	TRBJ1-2	CASSLEEGRDGYTF	TGTGCCAGCAGCTTAGAGGAGGGTAGGGATGGCTACACCTTC
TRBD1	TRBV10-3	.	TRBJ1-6	CAISGEGTGLSNSPLHF	TGTGCCATCAGTGGGGAGGGGACAGGCCTCTCCAATTCACCCCTCCACTTT
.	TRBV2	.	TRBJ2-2	CASSLGHNTGELFF	TGTGCCAGCAGTTTGGGCCACAACACCGGGGAGCTGTTTTTT
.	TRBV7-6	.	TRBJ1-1	CASSLDLGAGTTEAFF	TGTGCCAGCAGCTTAGATCTGGGGGCCGGAACCACTGAAGCTTTCTTT
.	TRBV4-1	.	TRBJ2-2	CASSQAGDRELFF	TGCGCCAGCAGCCAAGCGGGAGATAGGGAGCTGTTTTTT
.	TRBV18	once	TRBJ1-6	CASSPLDRLNSPLHF	TGTGCCAGCTCACCCTTGGACAGACTAAATTCACCCCTCCACTTT
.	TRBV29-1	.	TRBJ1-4	CSVQKPNEKLFF	TGCAGCGTACAGAAGCCTAATGAAAAACTGTTTTTT
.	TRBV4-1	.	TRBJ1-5	CASSQDLAGRGNQPQHF	TGCGCCAGCAGCCAAGACTTGGCTGGGAGAGGCAATCAGCCCCAGCATTTT
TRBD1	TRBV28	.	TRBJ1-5	CASSLMGLDRAGQPQHF	TGTGCCAGCAGTTTAATGGGGTTAGACAGGGCTGGTCAGCCCCAGCATTTT
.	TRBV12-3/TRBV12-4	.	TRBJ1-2	CASSETENYGYTF	TGTGCCAGCAGTGAGACAGAGAACTATGGCTACACCTTC
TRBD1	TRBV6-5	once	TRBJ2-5	CALEDRAQETQYF	TGTGCCCTCGAGGACAGGGCCCAAGAGACCCAGTACTTC